The T cell receptor (beta chain) described here comes from a study of shared clonotypes between healthy human individuals. The length of the CDR3 is 12 residues. V lost 2 bases to trimming and J lost 3 bases, with 7 bases between them. Germline V gives CDR1 SQVTM, CDR2 ANQGSEA. Profiling relied on immunoSEQ multiplex PCR, and the TCRdb table lists in-frame clones only, not all of them. The table includes about 1.1 million clones, about 80% detected once. The TCR originated in a man younger than 35 in good health. Some clones in this sample may be carry-over from other donors' samples. The rearrangement uses TRBV29-1 and TRBJ1-1; D not resolved. Sequenced sample: memory CD4+ T cells from PBMCs. The subset is: CD45RA-negative fraction. The CDR3 bases are TGCAGCGTTGAACACCGGGACACTGAAGCTTTCTTT. It codes for CSVEHRDTEAFF.